The 18 T cell receptor beta chains below all came from one sample that was sequenced in a study of CD8 T cells in Susac syndrome. Random hexamers served to reverse transcribe roughly 0.5 to 1 ug RNA. TCRdb re-called the immunoSEQ multiplex PCR reads through MiXCR, storing one row per CDR3 protein. The repertoire has under 200,000 distinct CDR3 sequences, roughly 91% of them found once; the top ten carry 0.087%. The sample consisted of CD4+ T cells from PBMCs. Receptors were obtained from a human donor with Susac syndrome.

This rearrangement joins TRBV6-1 to TRBJ2-7; the match to TRBD1 covers 11 bases. This CDR3 region has 15 residues. Germline V lookup: CDR1 MNHNS, CDR2 SASEGT. V lost 5 bases, J lost 0 bases, and 3 bases stayed unmatched. CDR3 loop: CASSSGTGGSYEQYF. In DNA, the CDR3 is TGTGCCAGCAGTTCCGGGACAGGGGGCTCCTACGAGCAGTACTTC.

The CDR3 nucleotides are TGTGCCTGGAGTTACAGGGGCGGTTATGGCTACACCTTC. Protein product: CAWSYRGGYGYTF. This chain uses TRBV30 with TRBJ1-2; 7 bases align to TRBD1. Germline V CDR1 and CDR2: GTSNPN, SVGIG (reference sequence). The CDR3 sequence is 13 residues long. The V and J ends lost 2 bases and 5 bases, in that order; junction bases with no gene match: 5.

The J gene is TRBJ1-6, the V gene TRBV11-2; D perhaps matches TRBD1 (6 bases). Germline V gives CDR1 SGHAT, CDR2 FQNNGV. CDR3 length: 16 amino acids. The germline V and J ends were trimmed by 5 bases and 7 bases, with 18 bases remaining between them. CDR3: CASSGRLIGQNSPLHF. Here the CDR3 DNA reads TGTGCCAGCAGCGGCCGGCTGATAGGACAGAATTCACCCCTCCACTTT.

This clonotype has just one count. The rearrangement joins TRBV15 to TRBJ1-4; D is uncertain. There are 13 residues in the CDR3. Germline V gene data show CDR1 as LNHNV and CDR2 as YYDKDF (reference sequence). Trimming cost V 1 base and J 7 bases, with 7 bases left between them. CDR3 sequence (DNA): TGTGCCACCAGCAGAGGGGATACTGAAAAACTGTTTTTT. It specifies CATSRGDTEKLFF. Full variable domain (missing parts from reference TRBV15 and TRBJ1-4): DAMVIQNPRYQVTQFGKPVTLSCSQTLNHNVMYWYQQKSSQAPKLLFHYYDKDFNNEADTPDNFQSRRPNTSFCFLDIRSPGLGDTAMYLCATSRGDTEKLFFGSGTQLSVL.

This sequence joins TRBV7-2 and TRBJ1-2, with 7 bases matching TRBD1. Germline V lookup: CDR1 SGHTA, CDR2 FQGNSA. The CDR3 length is 16 residues. The junction had 12 bases not matched to a gene; V was cut back by 1 base and J by 7 bases. The CDR3 bases are TGTGCCAGCAGCTTAGTTTCTACAGGGGCCACCCCTGGCTACACCTTC. Amino acids: CASSLVSTGATPGYTF.

The chain has TRBV7-9 and TRBJ1-1; D not resolved. Germline CDR1 is SEHNR and CDR2 is FQNEAQ (reference sequence). This CDR3 is 14 amino acids long. Trimming removed 2 bases from V and 1 base from J, with 8 bases in between. For the CDR3, the DNA is TGTGCCAGCAGCTTAAGGGCGGCGAACACTGAAGCTTTCTTT. Protein sequence: CASSLRAANTEAFF.

This chain connects TRBV4-1 to TRBJ2-7; D unclear. The CDR3 has 14 amino acids. The germline V and J ends were trimmed by 6 bases and 0 bases, with 12 bases remaining between them. Germline values: CDR1 MGHRA, CDR2 YSYEKL. In nucleotides, the CDR3 is TGCGCCAGCAGACGTCTAGAAAACTCCTACGAGCAGTACTTC. Translation gives CASRRLENSYEQYF.

Points on this clonotype: One end of the junction is discordant with germline, which a read error may explain. The J gene is TRBJ1-6, the V gene TRBV6-1, with 8 nucleotides matching TRBD1. This CDR3 has 16 amino acids. Germline values: CDR1 MNHNS, CDR2 SASEGT. For the CDR3, the DNA is TGTGCCAGCAGCGAAGGGACAGGATCTTTTGTCTCACCCCTCCACTTT. It encodes CASSEGTGSFVSPLHF.

This chain connects TRBV18 to TRBJ2-3; TRBD2 matches 7 bases. From germline, CDR1 is KGHSH and CDR2 LQKENI. This CDR3 has 19 amino acids. The junction had 15 bases not matched to a gene; V was cut back by 2 bases and J by 1 base. The CDR3 spells CASSPVVVTAGARTDTQYF. DNA of the CDR3: TGTGCCAGCTCACCAGTTGTTGTGACGGCGGGAGCCCGCACAGATACGCAGTATTTT.

The chain carries TRBV20-1 and TRBJ2-2; 8 bases align to TRBD2. V gave up 6 bases and J gave up 3 bases; unmatched junction bases: 3. The germline V gene has CDR1 DFQATT and CDR2 SNEGSKA (reference sequence). The CDR3 length is 13 residues. The CDR3 reads CSAGAGDTGELFF. The CDR3 bases are TGCAGTGCCGGAGCGGGAGACACCGGGGAGCTGTTTTTT.

The CDR3 loop is CASSPGLAGQGTQYF. Written as DNA, the CDR3 is TGCGCCAGCAGCCCGGGACTAGCGGGTCAAGGTACGCAGTATTTT. This chain joins TRBV4-1 and TRBJ2-3; 12 bases map to TRBD2. Germline values: CDR1 MGHRA, CDR2 YSYEKL. With V trimmed by 4 bases and J by 8 bases, 7 bases remained unmatched. There are 15 residues in the CDR3.

The V gene is TRBV28, the J gene TRBJ1-2; D is possibly TRBD1 (5 bases). CDR1 is MDHEN and CDR2 is SYDVKM in the germline V gene. The CDR3 runs 18 residues. The V gene lost 7 bases and the J gene lost 0 bases, with 24 bases spanning the gap. CDR3 residues: CASTDPRETEIANYGYTF. CDR3 nucleotide sequence: TGTGCCAGCACCGATCCTCGAGAGACAGAGATAGCTAACTATGGCTACACCTTC.

This clonotype showed up just once. The chain couples TRBV5-6 to TRBJ2-1; D remains ambiguous. V lost 0 bases to trimming and J lost 9 bases, with 13 bases between them. The CDR3 is 14 amino acids. From germline, CDR1 is SGHDT and CDR2 YYEEEE. The CDR3 region is CASSLAGPIGEQFF. The CDR3 DNA follows: TGTGCCAGCAGCTTGGCAGGTCCCATAGGTGAGCAGTTCTTC.

The V call is TRBV4-1, the J call TRBJ1-2; D is unclear. CDR1 is MGHRA, CDR2 YSYEKL, per germline. There are 17 residues in the CDR3. V was cut by 0 bases and J by 5 bases, with 19 bases left in between. The CDR3 protein is CASSQDQVSSKNYGYTF. The DNA of the CDR3 is TGCGCCAGCAGCCAAGATCAGGTATCAAGCAAGAATTATGGCTACACCTTC.

The chain combines TRBV20-1 with TRBJ2-4; perhaps TRBD1 as D (6 bases). CDR1 and CDR2 (germline): DFQATT, SNEGSKA (reference sequence). CDR3 length: 14 residues. Deletions cut 7 bases from V and 1 base from J, with 14 bases between. The CDR3 spells CSGSTGTAKNIQYF. The CDR3, as DNA: TGCAGTGGGAGCACAGGGACGGCCAAAAACATTCAGTACTTC.

This sequence joins TRBV11-2 and TRBJ2-6, with TRBD2 matching over 11 bases. Germline CDR1 is SGHAT and CDR2 is FQNNGV. Trimming cost V 2 bases and J 0 bases; bases outside gene matches: 12. CDR3 length: 21 amino acids. The CDR3 sequence: CASSLRGLADLLPSGANVLTF. CDR3 DNA sequence: TGTGCCAGCAGCTTAAGGGGACTAGCGGACCTTCTGCCCTCTGGGGCCAACGTCCTGACTTTC.

The chain recombines TRBV11-1 with TRBJ1-2; no clear D. V lost 5 bases to trimming and J lost 0 bases, with 28 bases between them. CDR3 length equals 20 residues. Germline CDR1 and CDR2: SGHAT and FQDESV (reference sequence). In nucleotides, the CDR3 is TGTGCCAGCAGCCCCAAAGACTTCCGGTTCGATCGGGAAGCTAACTATGGCTACACCTTC. Its protein is CASSPKDFRFDREANYGYTF. Drawing the rest from reference TRBV11-1 and TRBJ1-2, the complete variable domain is EAEVAQSPRYKITEKSQAVAFWCDPISGHATLYWYRQILGQGPELLVQFQDESVVDDSQLPKDRFSAERLKGVDSTLKIQPAELGDSAMYLCASSPKDFRFDREANYGYTFGSGTRLTVV.

The chain combines TRBV9 with TRBJ1-6; D is possibly TRBD1 (5 bases). V lost 0 bases and J lost 0, with 16 bases in between. The CDR3 is made up of 19 amino acids. Germline-derived CDR1 and CDR2 are SGDLS and YYNGEE. This CDR3 is CASSVESGAQSSYNSPLHF. DNA of the CDR3: TGTGCCAGCAGCGTAGAATCTGGGGCCCAAAGCTCCTATAATTCACCCCTCCACTTT.